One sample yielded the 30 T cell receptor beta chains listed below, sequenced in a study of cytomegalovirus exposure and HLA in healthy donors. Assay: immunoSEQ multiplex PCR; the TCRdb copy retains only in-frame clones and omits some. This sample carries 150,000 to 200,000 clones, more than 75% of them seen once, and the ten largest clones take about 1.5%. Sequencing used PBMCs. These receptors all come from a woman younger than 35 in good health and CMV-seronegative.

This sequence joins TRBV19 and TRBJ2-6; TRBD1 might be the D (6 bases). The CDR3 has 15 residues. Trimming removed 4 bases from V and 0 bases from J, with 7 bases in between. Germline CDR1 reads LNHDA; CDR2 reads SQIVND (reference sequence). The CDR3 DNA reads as TGTGCCAGTAGTAGGACAGCCTCTGGGGCCAACGTCCTGACTTTC. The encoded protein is CASSRTASGANVLTF.

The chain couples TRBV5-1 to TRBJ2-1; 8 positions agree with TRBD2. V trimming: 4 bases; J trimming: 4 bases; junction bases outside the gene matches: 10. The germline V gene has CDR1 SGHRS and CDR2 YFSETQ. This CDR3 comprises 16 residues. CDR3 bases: TGCGCCAGCAGCACCCAACTAGCGGACTCGTACAATGAGCAGTTCTTC. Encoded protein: CASSTQLADSYNEQFF.

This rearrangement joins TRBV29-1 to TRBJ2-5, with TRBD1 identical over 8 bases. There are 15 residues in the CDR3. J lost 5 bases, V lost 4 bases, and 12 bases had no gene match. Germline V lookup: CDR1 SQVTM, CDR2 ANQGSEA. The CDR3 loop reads CSVGGAGGWGETQYF. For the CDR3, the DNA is TGCAGCGTTGGAGGGGCAGGGGGCTGGGGGGAGACCCAGTACTTC.

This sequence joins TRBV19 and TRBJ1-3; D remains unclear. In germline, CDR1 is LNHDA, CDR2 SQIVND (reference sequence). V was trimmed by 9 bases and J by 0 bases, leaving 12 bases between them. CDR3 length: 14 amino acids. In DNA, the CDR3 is TGTGCCAGCACCGACATCTTCTCTGGAAACACCATATATTTT. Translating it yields CASTDIFSGNTIYF.

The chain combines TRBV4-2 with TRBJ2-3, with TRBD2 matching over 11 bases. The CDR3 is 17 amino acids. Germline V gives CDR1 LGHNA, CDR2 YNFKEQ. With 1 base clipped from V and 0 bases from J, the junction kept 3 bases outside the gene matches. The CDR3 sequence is CASSQAGLADSTDTQYF. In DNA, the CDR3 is TGTGCCAGCAGCCAAGCGGGACTAGCGGATAGCACAGATACGCAGTATTTT.

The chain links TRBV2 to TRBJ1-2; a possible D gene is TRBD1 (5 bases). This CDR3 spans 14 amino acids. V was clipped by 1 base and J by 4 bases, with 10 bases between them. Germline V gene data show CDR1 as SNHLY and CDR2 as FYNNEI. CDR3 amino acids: CASSEDVGGYGYTF. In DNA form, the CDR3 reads TGTGCCAGCAGTGAAGATGTGGGGGGCTATGGCTACACCTTC.

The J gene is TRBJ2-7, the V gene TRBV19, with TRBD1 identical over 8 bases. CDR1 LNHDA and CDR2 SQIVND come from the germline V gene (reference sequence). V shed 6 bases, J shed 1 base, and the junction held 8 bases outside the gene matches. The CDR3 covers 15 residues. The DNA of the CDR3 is TGTGCCAGTAGCATCCAGGGGGCACAATCCTACGAGCAGTACTTC. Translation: CASSIQGAQSYEQYF. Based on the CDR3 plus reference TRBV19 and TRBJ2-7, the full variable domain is DGGITQSPKYLFRKEGQNVTLSCEQNLNHDAMYWYRQDPGQGLRLIYYSQIVNDFQKGDIAEGYSVSREKKESFPLTVTSAQKNPTAFYLCASSIQGAQSYEQYFGPGTRLTVT.

The DNA for the CDR3 is TGCGCCAGCAGCTGGGGGACTAGCGGGAATACGCAGTATTTT. Translation: CASSWGTSGNTQYF. The gene calls are TRBV5-1 and TRBJ2-3, with 13 bases aligning to TRBD2. V lost 3 bases and J lost 7; bases outside the gene matches: 2. The CDR3 spans 14 residues. Germline values: CDR1 SGHRS, CDR2 YFSETQ.

In DNA form, the CDR3 reads TGTGCCAGCAGCTTGAGCCAGGCAGTCACAGATACGCAGTATTTT. This encodes CASSLSQAVTDTQYF. V usage is TRBV5-4 and J usage is TRBJ2-3; no reliable D call. Between the trimmed V and J ends, which lost 1 base and 2 bases, there was a span of 11 bases. The CDR3 has 15 residues. Per germline, CDR1 SGHNT and CDR2 YYREEE (reference sequence). Combining the CDR3 with reference TRBV5-4 and TRBJ2-3 gives the whole variable domain ETGVTQSPTHLIKTRGQQVTLRCSSQSGHNTVSWYQQALGQGPQFIFQYYREEENGRGNFPPRFSGLQFPNYSSELNVNALELDDSALYLCASSLSQAVTDTQYFGPGTRLTVL.

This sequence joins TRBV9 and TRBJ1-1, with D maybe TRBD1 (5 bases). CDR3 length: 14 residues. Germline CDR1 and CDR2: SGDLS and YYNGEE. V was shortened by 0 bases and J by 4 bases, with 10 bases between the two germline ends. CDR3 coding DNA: TGTGCCAGCAGCGTAGCCAGGGAGGGCACTGAAGCTTTCTTT. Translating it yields CASSVAREGTEAFF.

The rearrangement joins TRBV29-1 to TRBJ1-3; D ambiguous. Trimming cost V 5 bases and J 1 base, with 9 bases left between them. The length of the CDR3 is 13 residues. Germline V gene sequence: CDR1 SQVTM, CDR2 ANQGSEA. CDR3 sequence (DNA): TGCAGCGTTTCGGAGGATTCTGGAAACACCATATATTTT. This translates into CSVSEDSGNTIYF.

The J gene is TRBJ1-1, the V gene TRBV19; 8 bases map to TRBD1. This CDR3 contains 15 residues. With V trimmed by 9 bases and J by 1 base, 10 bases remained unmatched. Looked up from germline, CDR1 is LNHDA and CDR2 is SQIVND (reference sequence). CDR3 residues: CASEKRQGTNTEAFF. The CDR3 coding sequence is TGTGCCAGCGAGAAACGACAGGGGACGAACACTGAAGCTTTCTTT.

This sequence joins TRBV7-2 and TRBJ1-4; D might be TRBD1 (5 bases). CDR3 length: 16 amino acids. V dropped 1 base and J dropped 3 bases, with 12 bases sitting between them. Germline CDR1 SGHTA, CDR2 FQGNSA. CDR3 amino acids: CASSLVRGGPNEKLFF. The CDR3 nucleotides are TGTGCCAGCAGCTTAGTACGGGGGGGACCTAATGAAAAACTGTTTTTT. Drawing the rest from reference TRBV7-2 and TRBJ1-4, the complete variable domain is GAGVSQSPSNKVTEKGKDVELRCDPISGHTALYWYRQSLGQGLEFLIYFQGNSAPDKSGLPSDRFSAERTGGSVSTLTIQRTQQEDSAVYLCASSLVRGGPNEKLFFGSGTQLSVL.

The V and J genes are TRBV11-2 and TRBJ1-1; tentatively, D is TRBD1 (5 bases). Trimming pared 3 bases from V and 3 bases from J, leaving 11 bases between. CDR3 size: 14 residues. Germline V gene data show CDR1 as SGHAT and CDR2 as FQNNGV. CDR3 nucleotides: TGTGCCAGCAGCTTGTCAGGGTGGGACACTGAAGCTTTCTTT. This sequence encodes CASSLSGWDTEAFF.

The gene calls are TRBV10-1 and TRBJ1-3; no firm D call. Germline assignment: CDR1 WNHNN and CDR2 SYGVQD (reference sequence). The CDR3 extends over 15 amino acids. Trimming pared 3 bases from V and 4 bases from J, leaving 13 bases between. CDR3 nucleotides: TGCGCCAGCAGTGACGGGAGAGCCCAGGGAAACACCATATATTTT. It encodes CASSDGRAQGNTIYF.

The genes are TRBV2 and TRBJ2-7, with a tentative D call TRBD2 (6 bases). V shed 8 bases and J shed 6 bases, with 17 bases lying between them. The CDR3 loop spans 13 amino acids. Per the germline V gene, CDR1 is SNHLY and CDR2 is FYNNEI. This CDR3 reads CASLGTPRAEQYF. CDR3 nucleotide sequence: TGTGCCAGCCTCGGGACTCCCAGGGCCGAGCAGTACTTC.

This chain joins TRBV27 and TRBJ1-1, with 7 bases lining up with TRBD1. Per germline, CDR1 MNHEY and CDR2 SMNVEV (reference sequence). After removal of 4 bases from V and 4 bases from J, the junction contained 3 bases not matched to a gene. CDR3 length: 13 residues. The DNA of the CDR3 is TGTGCCAGCAGTTCGGCAGGGGGCACTGAAGCTTTCTTT. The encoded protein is CASSSAGGTEAFF.

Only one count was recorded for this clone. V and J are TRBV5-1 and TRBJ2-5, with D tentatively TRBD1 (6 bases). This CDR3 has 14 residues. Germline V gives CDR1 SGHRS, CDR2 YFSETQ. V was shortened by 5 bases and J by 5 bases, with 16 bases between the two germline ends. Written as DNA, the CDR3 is TGCGCCAGCAGTAAACAGGGCATAACCGAGACCCAGTACTTC. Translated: CASSKQGITETQYF.

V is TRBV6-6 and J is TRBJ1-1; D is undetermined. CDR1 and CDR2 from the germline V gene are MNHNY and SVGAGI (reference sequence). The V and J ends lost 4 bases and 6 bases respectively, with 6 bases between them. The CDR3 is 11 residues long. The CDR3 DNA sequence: TGTGCCAGCAGTTCAGTCCCTGAAGCTTTCTTT. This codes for CASSSVPEAFF.

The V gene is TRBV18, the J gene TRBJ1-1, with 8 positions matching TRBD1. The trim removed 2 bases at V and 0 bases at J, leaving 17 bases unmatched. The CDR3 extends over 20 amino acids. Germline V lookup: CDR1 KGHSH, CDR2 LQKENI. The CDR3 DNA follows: TGTGCCAGCTCACCAAACAGACATACCGAGACAGGGGAATTGAACACTGAAGCTTTCTTT. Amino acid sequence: CASSPNRHTETGELNTEAFF.

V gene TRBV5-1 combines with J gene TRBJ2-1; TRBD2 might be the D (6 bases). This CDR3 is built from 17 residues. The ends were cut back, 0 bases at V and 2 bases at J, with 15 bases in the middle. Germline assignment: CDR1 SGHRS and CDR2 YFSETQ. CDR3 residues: CASSLGPDGGPYNEQFF. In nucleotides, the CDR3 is TGCGCCAGCAGCTTGGGGCCGGACGGGGGACCCTACAATGAGCAGTTCTTC.

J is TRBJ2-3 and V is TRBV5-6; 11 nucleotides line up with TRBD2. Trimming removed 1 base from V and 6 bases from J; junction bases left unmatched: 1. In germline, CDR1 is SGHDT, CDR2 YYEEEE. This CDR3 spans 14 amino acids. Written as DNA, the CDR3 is TGTGCCAGCAGCTTGCCTAGCGGGAGGGATACGCAGTATTTT. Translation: CASSLPSGRDTQYF.

The CDR3 nucleotides are TGCGCCAGCAGCCGTTTCCCCTACAATGAGCAGTTCTTC. Its translation is CASSRFPYNEQFF. The genes are TRBV5-1 and TRBJ2-1; no reliable D call. The CDR3 has 13 amino acids. Between the trimmed V and J ends, which lost 4 bases and 2 bases, there was a span of 7 bases. Per the germline V gene, CDR1 is SGHRS and CDR2 is YFSETQ.

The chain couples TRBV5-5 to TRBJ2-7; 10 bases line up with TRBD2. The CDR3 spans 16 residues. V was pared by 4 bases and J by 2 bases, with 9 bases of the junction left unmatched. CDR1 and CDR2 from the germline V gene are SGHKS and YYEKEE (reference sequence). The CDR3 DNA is TGTGCCAGCAGCCTCCCTCTAGCGGGGGACCCCTACGAGCAGTACTTC. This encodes CASSLPLAGDPYEQYF.

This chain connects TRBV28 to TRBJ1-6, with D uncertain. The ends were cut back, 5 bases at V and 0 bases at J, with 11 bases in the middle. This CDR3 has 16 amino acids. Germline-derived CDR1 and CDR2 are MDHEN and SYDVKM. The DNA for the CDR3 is TGTGCCAGCAGTAAGCAAAGGAGCTCCTATAATTCACCCCTCCACTTT. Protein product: CASSKQRSSYNSPLHF.

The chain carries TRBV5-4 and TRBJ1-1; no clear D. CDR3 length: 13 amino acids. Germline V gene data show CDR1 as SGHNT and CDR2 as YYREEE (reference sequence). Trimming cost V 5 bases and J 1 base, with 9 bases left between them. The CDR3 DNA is TGTGCCAGCAGTCCCGCAGGGAACACTGAAGCTTTCTTT. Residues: CASSPAGNTEAFF.

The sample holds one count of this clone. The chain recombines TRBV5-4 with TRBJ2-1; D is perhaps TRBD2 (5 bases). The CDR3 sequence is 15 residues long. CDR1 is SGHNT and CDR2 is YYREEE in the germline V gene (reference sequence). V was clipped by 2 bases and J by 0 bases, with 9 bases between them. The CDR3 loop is CASSFRGPSYNEQFF. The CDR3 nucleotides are TGTGCCAGCAGCTTCCGGGGTCCCTCCTACAATGAGCAGTTCTTC.

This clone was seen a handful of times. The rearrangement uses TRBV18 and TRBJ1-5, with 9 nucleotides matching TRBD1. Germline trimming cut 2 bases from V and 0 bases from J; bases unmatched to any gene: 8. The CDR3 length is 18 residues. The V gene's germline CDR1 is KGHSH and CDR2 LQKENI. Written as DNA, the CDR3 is TGTGCCAGCTCACCAGGTACGGGACAGGGTTATAGCAATCAGCCCCAGCATTTT. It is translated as CASSPGTGQGYSNQPQHF.

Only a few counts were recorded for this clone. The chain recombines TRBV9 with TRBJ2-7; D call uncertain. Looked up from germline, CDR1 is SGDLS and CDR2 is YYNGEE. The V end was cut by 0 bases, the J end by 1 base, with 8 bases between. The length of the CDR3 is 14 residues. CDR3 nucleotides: TGTGCCAGCAGCGTAGACGACTGGTCCTACGAGCAGTACTTC. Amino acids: CASSVDDWSYEQYF.

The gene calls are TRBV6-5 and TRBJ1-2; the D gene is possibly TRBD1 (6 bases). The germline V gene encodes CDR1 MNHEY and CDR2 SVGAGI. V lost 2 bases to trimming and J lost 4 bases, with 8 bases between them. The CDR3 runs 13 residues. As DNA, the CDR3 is TGTGCCAGCAGTTACCAAGGGGGCTATGGCTACACCTTC. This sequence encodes CASSYQGGYGYTF.